This entry is about one T cell receptor (beta chain). The record originates from a study of T cells in narcolepsy. Sequencing was performed with immunoSEQ multiplex PCR; in TCRdb, only in-frame clones are kept and a portion is missing. This sample has tens of thousands of clones, with around 78% found just once. This TCR was sampled from a human donor with narcolepsy. Input material: CD45RA- memory CD4+ T cells from PBMCs.

The CDR3 DNA is TGTGCCTGGAAGGTCGGGGATCTACACACTGAAGCTTTCTTT. Its protein is CAWKVGDLHTEAFF. The chain has TRBV30 and TRBJ1-1, with D unresolved. Trimming pared 4 bases from V and 3 bases from J, leaving 15 bases between. Per germline, CDR1 GTSNPN and CDR2 SVGIG (reference sequence). CDR3 length equals 14 residues.